Following are 29 T cell receptor beta chains from one sample sequenced in a study of shared clonotypes between healthy human individuals. The method was immunoSEQ multiplex PCR; TCRdb's version includes in-frame clones alone and lacks a portion of them. The data contain a few hundred thousand clones, 50% to 80% of them singletons. Sequences were obtained from memory CD4+ T cells sorted from blood. This sample's subset: CD45RA-negative fraction. The receptors shown here come from a man aged 25 to 40 in good health.

The CDR3: CASSTGTDTQYF. The CDR3 bases are TGTGCCAGCAGTACGGGCACAGATACGCAGTATTTT. The V gene is TRBV6-5, the J gene TRBJ2-3; D call uncertain. Germline loops: CDR1 MNHEY, CDR2 SVGAGI. The CDR3 is 12 residues long. Trimming left V 5 bases short and J 1 base short, with 4 bases between.

This rearrangement joins TRBV29-1 to TRBJ2-5; a possible D gene is TRBD2 (5 bases). This CDR3 is 12 amino acids long. Trimming left V 8 bases short and J 4 bases short, with 14 bases between. Germline CDR1 reads SQVTM; CDR2 reads ANQGSEA. The CDR3 loop is CSFGVIGETQYF. Here the CDR3 DNA reads TGCAGCTTCGGGGTTATCGGAGAGACCCAGTACTTC. Filled out from reference TRBV29-1 and TRBJ2-5, the complete variable domain reads SAVISQKPSRDICQRGTSLTIQCQVDSQVTMMFWYRQQPGQSLTLIATANQGSEATYESGFVIDKFPISRPNLTFSTLTVSNMSPEDSSIYLCSFGVIGETQYFGPGTRLLVL.

This clone occurred many times. The V and J genes are TRBV19 and TRBJ1-5; perhaps TRBD1 as D (5 bases). This CDR3 has 14 residues. V dropped 3 bases and J dropped 0 bases, with 6 bases sitting between them. Germline V gives CDR1 LNHDA, CDR2 SQIVND (reference sequence). Here the CDR3 reads CASSIGGSNQPQHF. DNA for the CDR3: TGTGCCAGTAGTATTGGGGGTAGCAATCAGCCCCAGCATTTT.

J is TRBJ2-1 and V is TRBV5-4, with 14 positions matching TRBD2. Germline assignment: CDR1 SGHNT and CDR2 YYREEE (reference sequence). CDR3 length: 19 residues. The junction had 14 bases not matched to a gene; V was cut back by 4 bases and J by 5 bases. CDR3 sequence reads: CASSRGTSGRSVTHNEQFF. As DNA, the CDR3 is TGTGCCAGCAGCCGCGGGACTAGCGGGAGATCAGTAACCCACAATGAGCAGTTCTTC.

The CDR3 here is CASSLSSVEKLFF. CDR3 coding DNA: TGCGCCAGCAGCCTGTCGTCGGTTGAAAAACTGTTTTTT. The genes are TRBV5-1 and TRBJ1-4; D not certain. The V gene lost 4 bases and the J gene lost 7 bases, with 11 bases spanning the gap. The CDR3 loop spans 13 amino acids. Germline CDR1 SGHRS, CDR2 YFSETQ.

The V and J genes are TRBV7-2 and TRBJ2-5, with a tentative D call TRBD1 (5 bases). Between the trimmed V and J ends, which lost 0 bases and 4 bases, there was a span of 12 bases. The CDR3 has 15 amino acids. Germline-derived CDR1 and CDR2 are SGHTA and FQGNSA. Here the CDR3 reads CASSLALGRGETQYF. DNA of the CDR3: TGTGCCAGCAGCTTAGCCCTAGGAAGGGGAGAGACCCAGTACTTC.

The chain has TRBV6-5 and TRBJ1-1, with D possibly being TRBD1 (5 bases). The germline gives CDR1 MNHEY, CDR2 SVGAGI. The CDR3 is made up of 13 amino acids. The V gene lost 6 bases and the J gene lost 4 bases, with 12 bases spanning the gap. The CDR3 sequence is CASSQRGSTEAFF. The CDR3 nucleotides are TGTGCCAGCAGCCAAAGGGGATCCACTGAAGCTTTCTTT.

To note about this clone: The same CDR3 arises from other DNA sequences in this sample as well. The CDR3 DNA sequence: TGTGCCAGCAGCTTAGAAGGGTACACCGGGGAGCTGTTTTTT. It specifies CASSLEGYTGELFF. The chain uses TRBV7-9 and TRBJ2-2; D not resolved. Trimming stripped 1 base from V and 3 bases from J, with 6 bases between. The germline CDR1 and CDR2 sequences are SEHNR and FQNEAQ (reference sequence). The CDR3 has 14 residues.

This chain uses TRBV5-6 with TRBJ2-3; TRBD1 matches 10 bases. Trimming took 3 bases from V and 3 from J; bases not matched to a gene: 7. CDR1 and CDR2 (germline): SGHDT, YYEEEE. CDR3 size: 16 residues. The CDR3 is CASSWGTGVSTDTQYF. The CDR3 region has the DNA TGTGCCAGCAGCTGGGGGACAGGGGTTAGTACAGATACGCAGTATTTT.

This chain links TRBV5-6 with TRBJ2-7; TRBD1 agrees at 8 bases. With V trimmed by 6 bases and J by 5 bases, 19 bases remained unmatched. Germline CDR1 reads SGHDT; CDR2 reads YYEEEE. The CDR3 length is 17 residues. This CDR3 is CASTLGRTGTFLNEQYF. The DNA for the CDR3 is TGTGCCAGCACCCTGGGGCGGACAGGGACGTTTTTGAACGAGCAGTACTTC.

V usage is TRBV28 and J usage is TRBJ1-1; 9 nucleotides line up with TRBD1. Germline V gene lookup returns CDR1 MDHEN and CDR2 SYDVKM. The CDR3 is 15 residues long. After removal of 7 bases from V and 1 base from J, the junction contained 7 bases not matched to a gene. As DNA, the CDR3 is TGTGCCAGCATCAAACAGGGGGCGCGGAACACTGAAGCTTTCTTT. Encoded protein: CASIKQGARNTEAFF.

This clone was detected a few times. J is TRBJ2-1 and V is TRBV29-1, with D unclear. CDR1 is SQVTM, CDR2 ANQGSEA, per germline. The CDR3 sequence is 11 residues long. Trimming left V 6 bases short and J 4 bases short, with 7 bases between. The CDR3 nucleotides read TGCAGCGTCGAACATTACAATGAGCAGTTCTTC. It specifies CSVEHYNEQFF.

This clone was found many times. The chain is built from TRBV5-1 and TRBJ1-3; the D gene is possibly TRBD1 (6 bases). The length of the CDR3 is 16 residues. Per the germline V gene, CDR1 is SGHRS and CDR2 is YFSETQ. Trimming took 4 bases from V and 1 from J, leaving 15 bases between them. DNA for the CDR3: TGCGCCAGCAGCCAGTCGGGGGGCAATTCTGGAAACACCATATATTTT. It is translated as CASSQSGGNSGNTIYF.

J is TRBJ1-2 and V is TRBV7-9, with D possibly TRBD1 on 5 matching bases. Trimming pared 5 bases from V and 6 bases from J, leaving 10 bases between. Germline V lookup: CDR1 SEHNR, CDR2 FQNEAQ (reference sequence). The CDR3 extends over 12 amino acids. The CDR3 nucleotides read TGTGCCAGCAGCAGGGGTTCTCATGGCTACACCTTC. Encoded protein: CASSRGSHGYTF.

This rearrangement joins TRBV2 to TRBJ2-3; maybe TRBD2 (6 bases). Germline assignment: CDR1 SNHLY and CDR2 FYNNEI. This CDR3 is 12 amino acids long. V lost 8 bases, J lost 4 bases, and 10 bases lay in between. CDR3 residues: CASREIPDTQYF. DNA for the CDR3: TGTGCCAGCCGGGAGATCCCAGATACGCAGTATTTT.

At least ten counts were recorded for this clone. This chain links TRBV11-2 with TRBJ1-1, with D perhaps matching TRBD1 (5 bases). The V gene lost 11 bases and the J gene lost 3 bases, with 16 bases spanning the gap. The germline gives CDR1 SGHAT, CDR2 FQNNGV. The CDR3 spans 13 residues. The CDR3 DNA reads as TGTGCCCTGGGGGGGAGACAATACACTGAAGCTTTCTTT. Protein product: CALGGRQYTEAFF.

This clone was counted ten times or more. The chain couples TRBV7-8 to TRBJ2-3; 9 bases are a match to TRBD1. Unmatched junction bases numbered 1, after V lost 2 bases and J lost 4 bases. CDR3 length equals 14 residues. Germline CDR1 is SGHVS and CDR2 is FQNEAQ. This chain's CDR3 is CASSLRDRADTQYF. CDR3 sequence (DNA): TGTGCCAGCAGCTTAAGGGACAGGGCAGATACGCAGTATTTT.

This clone was found once. This chain uses TRBV27 with TRBJ2-3, with D tentatively TRBD2 (7 bases). Germline V gene data show CDR1 as MNHEY and CDR2 as SMNVEV (reference sequence). Trimming removed 6 bases from V and 1 base from J, with 14 bases in between. The CDR3 length is 15 residues. This CDR3 reads CASRGPGGRTDTQYF. The DNA for the CDR3 is TGTGCCAGCAGAGGCCCGGGGGGCCGCACAGATACGCAGTATTTT.

The chain employs TRBV28 and TRBJ1-3, with D uncertain. The V and J ends lost 6 bases and 0 bases respectively, with 21 bases between them. Per the germline V gene, CDR1 is MDHEN and CDR2 is SYDVKM. The CDR3 loop spans 18 amino acids. The CDR3 DNA follows: TGTGCCAGCAGACCATCTACGGGCAGTTTAACCTCTGGAAACACCATATATTTT. Its translation: CASRPSTGSLTSGNTIYF. The whole variable domain, filled in from reference TRBV28 and TRBJ1-3, reads DVKVTQSSRYLVKRTGEKVFLECVQDMDHENMFWYRQDPGLGLRLIYFSYDVKMKEKGDIPEGYSVSREKKERFSLILESASTNQTSMYLCASRPSTGSLTSGNTIYFGEGSWLTVV.

The J gene is TRBJ1-2, the V gene TRBV4-3, with D hard to call. The CDR3 has 13 amino acids. Trimming removed 8 bases at V and 4 bases at J, with 14 bases between. The germline CDR1 and CDR2 sequences are LGHNA and YSLEER. CDR3 sequence reads: CASSPSVAYGYTF. The CDR3 DNA sequence: TGCGCCAGCTCGCCCTCAGTGGCCTATGGCTACACCTTC.

The genes are TRBV28 and TRBJ2-7; 7 bases fit TRBD2. V was clipped by 8 bases and J by 0 bases; unmatched bases: 7. CDR3 length equals 14 residues. Germline assignment: CDR1 MDHEN and CDR2 SYDVKM. Here the CDR3 reads CASDPASGSYEQYF. CDR3 nucleotide sequence: TGTGCCAGCGATCCGGCTAGCGGCTCCTACGAGCAGTACTTC.

V usage is TRBV10-2 and J usage is TRBJ2-4; TRBD2 aligns across 7 bases. Per germline, CDR1 WSHSY and CDR2 SAAADI. The CDR3 runs to 12 residues. With 2 bases clipped from V and 9 bases from J, the junction kept 1 base outside the gene matches. DNA for the CDR3: TGCGCCAGCAGTGAGGGGGGGGTCATTCAGTACTTC. Residues: CASSEGGVIQYF.

The gene calls are TRBV5-6 and TRBJ2-1, with TRBD2 identical over 7 bases. Trimming removed 0 bases from V and 1 base from J; junction bases left unmatched: 7. The CDR3 length is 17 residues. Germline assignment: CDR1 SGHDT and CDR2 YYEEEE. The CDR3 protein is CASSLVRRERSYNEQFF. The CDR3 DNA follows: TGTGCCAGCAGCTTGGTGCGGCGGGAGAGGTCCTACAATGAGCAGTTCTTC.

The chain couples TRBV5-1 to TRBJ1-1; D not certain. Trimming left V 5 bases short and J 0 bases short, with 11 bases between. Germline CDR1 and CDR2: SGHRS and YFSETQ. There are 14 residues in the CDR3. The CDR3 region has the DNA TGCGCCAGCAGGGAGCAGGTTATGAACACTGAAGCTTTCTTT. Protein sequence: CASREQVMNTEAFF.

V and J are TRBV7-8 and TRBJ2-7; 10 bases agree with TRBD2. CDR1 and CDR2 from the germline V gene are SGHVS and FQNEAQ. V lost 6 bases and J lost 8; bases outside the gene matches: 10. The CDR3 extends over 14 amino acids. CDR3 residues: CASRLAGSSPQQYF. As DNA, the CDR3 is TGTGCCAGCAGACTAGCGGGGAGTAGTCCTCAGCAGTACTTC.

The V and J genes are TRBV7-8 and TRBJ1-1, with 8 bases fitting TRBD1. There are 17 residues in the CDR3. Germline V gene data show CDR1 as SGHVS and CDR2 as FQNEAQ. The J segment lost 0 bases and the V segment lost 5 bases, leaving 11 bases of the junction unmatched. CDR3 residues: CASSALTGGVMNTEAFF. The CDR3, as DNA: TGTGCCAGCAGCGCCCTCACAGGGGGGGTAATGAACACTGAAGCTTTCTTT.

The chain recombines TRBV2 with TRBJ1-4; a weak D match, TRBD1 (5 bases). CDR1 is SNHLY, CDR2 FYNNEI, per germline. CDR3 length equals 14 residues. Trimming left V 3 bases short and J 7 bases short, with 12 bases between. The CDR3 sequence is CASSEFQGGEKLFF. The CDR3 bases are TGTGCCAGCAGTGAGTTCCAGGGTGGTGAAAAACTGTTTTTT.

The chain is built from TRBV6-5 and TRBJ1-3, with D unclear. The V end lost 10 bases, the J end lost 0 bases, and 13 bases lay between the germline ends. The CDR3 is made up of 14 amino acids. Germline assignment: CDR1 MNHEY and CDR2 SVGAGI. In DNA, the CDR3 is TGTGCCACCATCGGCCGCTACTCTGGAAACACCATATATTTT. This encodes CATIGRYSGNTIYF.

This clone was seen a handful of times. This sequence joins TRBV2 and TRBJ1-2; no reliable D call. CDR1 is SNHLY, CDR2 FYNNEI, per germline. The CDR3 contains 15 residues. Trimming cost V 2 bases and J 2 bases, with 12 bases left between them. The CDR3 sequence: CASSETLFGNYGYTF. The DNA of the CDR3 is TGTGCCAGCAGTGAAACCCTGTTCGGGAACTATGGCTACACCTTC.